A selection of T cell receptor beta chains follows, all from one sample in a study of shared clonotypes between healthy human individuals. Assay used: immunoSEQ multiplex PCR; TCRdb lists only in-frame clones, some missing. The sample carries fewer than 550,000 clones, 60% to 80% recorded once. Sequencing was performed on PBMCs. The receptors originated from a woman aged 40 to 55 in good health. Some clones in this sample may be carry-over from other donors' samples. Both conserved end residues are part of each CDR3. Fields, in order: CDR3 protein, V gene, J gene.

CDR3 protein: CASGDSLAKNIQYF
V gene: TRBV19
J gene: TRBJ2-4

CDR3 protein: CASSPGLAGQLKDLYF
V gene: TRBV7-2
J gene: TRBJ2-3

CDR3 protein: CASSQTRRQGAFSTNEKLFF
V gene: TRBV4-1
J gene: TRBJ1-4

CDR3 protein: CASLTTGQDHEKLFF
V gene: TRBV2
J gene: TRBJ1-4

CDR3 protein: CASSKRLGVEPQHF
V gene: TRBV6-6
J gene: TRBJ1-5

CDR3 protein: CASSPAGTGDRGGYTF
V gene: TRBV18
J gene: TRBJ1-2

CDR3 protein: CASSSTGETQYF
V gene: TRBV7-2
J gene: TRBJ2-5

CDR3 protein: CASSHSYEQYF
V gene: TRBV18
J gene: TRBJ2-7

CDR3 protein: CASSLGGQETQYF
V gene: TRBV7-9
J gene: TRBJ2-5

CDR3 protein: CASSLFAVSTDTQYF
V gene: TRBV11-2
J gene: TRBJ2-3

CDR3 protein: CASSLALAGGDTQYF
V gene: TRBV11-2
J gene: TRBJ2-3

CDR3 protein: CASSQSARLAKNIQYF
V gene: TRBV23-1
J gene: TRBJ2-4

CDR3 protein: CASSPQGQLEETQYF
V gene: TRBV18
J gene: TRBJ2-5

CDR3 protein: CAWDSGRAGNEQFF
V gene: TRBV30
J gene: TRBJ2-1

CDR3 protein: CASRTLGESYEQYF
V gene: TRBV28
J gene: TRBJ2-7

CDR3 protein: CASSRTAGANVLTF
V gene: TRBV19
J gene: TRBJ2-6

CDR3 protein: CASSLNRGTEAFF
V gene: TRBV11-2
J gene: TRBJ1-1

CDR3 protein: CASSLIGLAGNYEQYF
V gene: TRBV28
J gene: TRBJ2-7

CDR3 protein: CASSIGQGAKAKNIQYF
V gene: TRBV19
J gene: TRBJ2-4

CDR3 protein: CASSVTVGNYEQYF
V gene: TRBV28
J gene: TRBJ2-7

CDR3 protein: CASSFGFSGSRGSGELFF
V gene: TRBV27
J gene: TRBJ2-2

CDR3 protein: CASSPLEGKLFF
V gene: TRBV7-8
J gene: TRBJ1-4

CDR3 protein: CAWSVSRSEQYF
V gene: TRBV30
J gene: .

CDR3 protein: CAINRAPNEKLFF
V gene: TRBV6-1
J gene: TRBJ1-4

CDR3 protein: CASSSTGVDGYTF
V gene: TRBV5-1
J gene: TRBJ1-2

CDR3 protein: CASSRGRATGANVLTF
V gene: TRBV7-3
J gene: TRBJ2-6

CDR3 protein: CASSSPTQSSGANVLTF
V gene: TRBV5-6
J gene: TRBJ2-6

CDR3 protein: CASSPRTSGAFYNEQFF
V gene: TRBV5-1
J gene: TRBJ2-1

CDR3 protein: CASRTASGNTIYF
V gene: TRBV19
J gene: TRBJ1-3

CDR3 protein: CASSQSGAGSYNEQFF
V gene: TRBV4-3
J gene: TRBJ2-1

CDR3 protein: CASSLWTSGPYNEQFF
V gene: TRBV7-3
J gene: TRBJ2-1

CDR3 protein: CASTDGGAYEQYF
V gene: TRBV28
J gene: TRBJ2-7

CDR3 protein: CASSSIVEGLGNEQFF
V gene: TRBV13
J gene: TRBJ2-1

CDR3 protein: CASSLVSGQGFGYTF
V gene: TRBV7-9
J gene: TRBJ1-2

CDR3 protein: CASSGNRYNEQFF
V gene: TRBV6-4
J gene: TRBJ2-1

CDR3 protein: CAISELGQTQETQYF
V gene: TRBV10-3
J gene: TRBJ2-5

CDR3 protein: CASSLPQGGAGANVLTF
V gene: TRBV7-9
J gene: TRBJ2-6

CDR3 protein: CASSSLRTDRPYGYTF
V gene: TRBV11-2
J gene: TRBJ1-2

CDR3 protein: CASSDPAGLAGGSYNEQFF
V gene: TRBV2
J gene: TRBJ2-1

CDR3 protein: CASSLRALDSGNTIYF
V gene: TRBV7-8
J gene: TRBJ1-3

CDR3 protein: CASSLARRGNEQFF
V gene: TRBV5-1
J gene: TRBJ2-1

CDR3 protein: CASTSIGGAGELFF
V gene: TRBV27
J gene: TRBJ2-2

CDR3 protein: CASSWGATNEKLFF
V gene: TRBV27
J gene: TRBJ1-4

CDR3 protein: CASSSAGATDTQYF
V gene: TRBV7-3
J gene: TRBJ2-3

CDR3 protein: CASSSGGNYGYTF
V gene: TRBV7-3
J gene: TRBJ1-2

CDR3 protein: CASSKEPGQGINEQYF
V gene: TRBV5-1
J gene: TRBJ2-7

CDR3 protein: CASSPRLVYEQYF
V gene: TRBV4-2
J gene: TRBJ2-7

CDR3 protein: CASSLDSYNEQFF
V gene: TRBV5-4
J gene: TRBJ2-1

CDR3 protein: CASMGSTDTQYF
V gene: TRBV5-6
J gene: TRBJ2-3

CDR3 protein: CASSTKGDTEQYF
V gene: TRBV19
J gene: TRBJ2-7

CDR3 protein: CAITRTSGGENEQFF
V gene: TRBV10-3
J gene: TRBJ2-1

CDR3 protein: CASSRGSGEQFF
V gene: TRBV7-9
J gene: TRBJ2-1

CDR3 protein: CASSLSEGRKAFF
V gene: TRBV11-1
J gene: TRBJ1-1

CDR3 protein: CASSLFWGPNTEAFF
V gene: TRBV28
J gene: TRBJ1-1

CDR3 protein: CASSLGAGGTNEQFF
V gene: TRBV27
J gene: TRBJ2-1

CDR3 protein: CASRMMGTGTYNEQFF
V gene: TRBV27
J gene: TRBJ2-1

CDR3 protein: CASSRQGRNYEQYF
V gene: TRBV19
J gene: TRBJ2-7